The rows below give T cell receptor beta chains drawn from one sample of a study of blood T cell repertoires in COVID-19. Data came from immunoSEQ multiplex PCR; TCRdb stores just in-frame clones and leaves some out. The sample includes around 120,000 clones, 85% to 90% of them seen just once. The sequenced sample consisted of peripheral blood. The source is a man older than 75 with acute or convalescent COVID-19. CDR3s include the opening cysteine and the closing phenylalanine or tryptophan. D genes are given only for firm matches. Rows give clone size only sometimes, using once, few, many, or a class for an expanded clone.

TRBJ1-2,TRBV30,-,14,-,CAWSLQRDGSLDTF,TGTGCCTGGAGCTTGCAGCGGGACGGATCCTTAGACACCTTC
TRBJ2-1,TRBV7-2,-,15,once,CASSPIVRLASEQFF,TGTGCCAGCAGCCCCATCGTGAGGCTAGCGAGTGAGCAGTTCTTC
TRBJ2-3,TRBV7-2,TRBD2,16,-,CASLSGGLGSTDTQYF,TGTGCCAGCCTTAGCGGGGGCCTGGGGAGCACAGATACGCAGTATTTT
TRBJ2-7,TRBV6-2/TRBV6-3,-,16,-,CASSYSKREISYEQYF,TGTGCCAGCAGTTACTCGAAAAGGGAGATTTCCTACGAGCAGTACTTC
TRBJ2-5,TRBV19,TRBD1,14,few,CASSIDRGRETQYF,TGTGCCAGTAGTATAGACAGGGGGCGAGAGACCCAGTACTTC
TRBJ1-5,TRBV12-3/TRBV12-4,-,12,once,CASSRQVQPQHF,TGTGCCAGCAGTAGACAGGTCCAGCCCCAGCATTTT
TRBJ1-4,TRBV18,-,13,-,CASQGIANEKLFF,TGTGCCAGTCAGGGAATTGCTAATGAAAAACTGTTTTTT
TRBJ2-5,TRBV5-5,-,14,-,CASSFTGAQETQYF,TGTGCCAGCAGCTTTACTGGGGCCCAAGAGACCCAGTACTTC
TRBJ1-2,TRBV6-5,TRBD1,15,-,CASIGGQTPNYGYTF,TGTGCCAGCATTGGGGGACAGACCCCTAACTATGGCTACACCTTC
TRBJ1-4,TRBV6-5,-,14,-,CASSSGTSNEKLFF,TGTGCCAGCAGTTCCGGGACATCTAATGAAAAACTGTTTTTT
TRBJ2-1,TRBV19,TRBD2,15,few,CASSTGGRTYNEQFF,TGTGCCAGTAGTACCGGCGGGAGAACCTACAATGAGCAGTTCTTC
TRBJ2-3,TRBV14,TRBD1,17,-,CASSQRQGALIADTQYF,TGTGCCAGCAGCCAAAGGCAGGGGGCGTTGATCGCAGATACGCAGTATTTT
TRBJ2-3,TRBV4-2,TRBD2,16,-,CASSQGAGGYTDTQYF,TGTGCCAGCAGCCAAGGAGCGGGGGGGTACACAGATACGCAGTATTTT
TRBJ1-3,TRBV7-2,-,15,-,CASSLAGGSGNTIYF,TGTGCCAGCAGCTTAGCCGGGGGGTCTGGAAACACCATATATTTT
TRBJ1-6,TRBV27,-,14,-,CASTSGGGNSPLHF,TGTGCCAGCACCTCCGGGGGGGGTAATTCACCCCTCCACTTT
TRBJ1-2,TRBV6-6,TRBD1,14,-,CASSYWGTEYGYTF,TGTGCCAGCAGTTACTGGGGGACAGAATACGGCTACACCTTC
TRBJ1-1,TRBV12-3/TRBV12-4,-,13,-,CASSLGAATEAFF,TGTGCCAGCAGTTTGGGGGCGGCCACTGAAGCTTTCTTT
TRBJ1-1,TRBV27,-,11,-,CASTKGFEAFF,TGTGCCAGCACCAAGGGGTTTGAAGCTTTCTTT
TRBJ2-3,TRBV5-1,TRBD2,15,few,CASSLAGGSEDTQYF,TGCGCCAGCAGCTTAGCGGGGGGGTCCGAAGATACGCAGTATTTT
TRBJ2-2,TRBV19,TRBD2,16,once,CASSIPTSGSTGELFF,TGTGCCAGTAGTATCCCCACTAGCGGGAGCACCGGGGAGCTGTTTTTT
TRBJ2-3,TRBV24-1,-,15,-,CATSDSAVSTDTQYF,TGTGCCACCAGTGATTCAGCGGTTAGCACAGATACGCAGTATTTT
TRBJ1-5,TRBV30,-,14,-,CAWSHSLGVQPQHF,TGTGCCTGGAGTCACAGCTTAGGGGTCCAGCCCCAGCATTTT
TRBJ2-5,TRBV7-8,-,13,-,CASSFERGETQYF,TGTGCCAGCAGCTTCGAACGGGGAGAGACCCAGTACTTC
TRBJ1-6,TRBV12-3/TRBV12-4,-,12,-,CASRDTGSPLHF,TGTGCCAGCAGAGACACAGGGTCACCCCTCCACTTT
TRBJ2-1,TRBV2,TRBD2,14,-,CASSFSGGANEQFF,TGTGCCAGCAGTTTTAGCGGGGGGGCTAATGAGCAGTTCTTC